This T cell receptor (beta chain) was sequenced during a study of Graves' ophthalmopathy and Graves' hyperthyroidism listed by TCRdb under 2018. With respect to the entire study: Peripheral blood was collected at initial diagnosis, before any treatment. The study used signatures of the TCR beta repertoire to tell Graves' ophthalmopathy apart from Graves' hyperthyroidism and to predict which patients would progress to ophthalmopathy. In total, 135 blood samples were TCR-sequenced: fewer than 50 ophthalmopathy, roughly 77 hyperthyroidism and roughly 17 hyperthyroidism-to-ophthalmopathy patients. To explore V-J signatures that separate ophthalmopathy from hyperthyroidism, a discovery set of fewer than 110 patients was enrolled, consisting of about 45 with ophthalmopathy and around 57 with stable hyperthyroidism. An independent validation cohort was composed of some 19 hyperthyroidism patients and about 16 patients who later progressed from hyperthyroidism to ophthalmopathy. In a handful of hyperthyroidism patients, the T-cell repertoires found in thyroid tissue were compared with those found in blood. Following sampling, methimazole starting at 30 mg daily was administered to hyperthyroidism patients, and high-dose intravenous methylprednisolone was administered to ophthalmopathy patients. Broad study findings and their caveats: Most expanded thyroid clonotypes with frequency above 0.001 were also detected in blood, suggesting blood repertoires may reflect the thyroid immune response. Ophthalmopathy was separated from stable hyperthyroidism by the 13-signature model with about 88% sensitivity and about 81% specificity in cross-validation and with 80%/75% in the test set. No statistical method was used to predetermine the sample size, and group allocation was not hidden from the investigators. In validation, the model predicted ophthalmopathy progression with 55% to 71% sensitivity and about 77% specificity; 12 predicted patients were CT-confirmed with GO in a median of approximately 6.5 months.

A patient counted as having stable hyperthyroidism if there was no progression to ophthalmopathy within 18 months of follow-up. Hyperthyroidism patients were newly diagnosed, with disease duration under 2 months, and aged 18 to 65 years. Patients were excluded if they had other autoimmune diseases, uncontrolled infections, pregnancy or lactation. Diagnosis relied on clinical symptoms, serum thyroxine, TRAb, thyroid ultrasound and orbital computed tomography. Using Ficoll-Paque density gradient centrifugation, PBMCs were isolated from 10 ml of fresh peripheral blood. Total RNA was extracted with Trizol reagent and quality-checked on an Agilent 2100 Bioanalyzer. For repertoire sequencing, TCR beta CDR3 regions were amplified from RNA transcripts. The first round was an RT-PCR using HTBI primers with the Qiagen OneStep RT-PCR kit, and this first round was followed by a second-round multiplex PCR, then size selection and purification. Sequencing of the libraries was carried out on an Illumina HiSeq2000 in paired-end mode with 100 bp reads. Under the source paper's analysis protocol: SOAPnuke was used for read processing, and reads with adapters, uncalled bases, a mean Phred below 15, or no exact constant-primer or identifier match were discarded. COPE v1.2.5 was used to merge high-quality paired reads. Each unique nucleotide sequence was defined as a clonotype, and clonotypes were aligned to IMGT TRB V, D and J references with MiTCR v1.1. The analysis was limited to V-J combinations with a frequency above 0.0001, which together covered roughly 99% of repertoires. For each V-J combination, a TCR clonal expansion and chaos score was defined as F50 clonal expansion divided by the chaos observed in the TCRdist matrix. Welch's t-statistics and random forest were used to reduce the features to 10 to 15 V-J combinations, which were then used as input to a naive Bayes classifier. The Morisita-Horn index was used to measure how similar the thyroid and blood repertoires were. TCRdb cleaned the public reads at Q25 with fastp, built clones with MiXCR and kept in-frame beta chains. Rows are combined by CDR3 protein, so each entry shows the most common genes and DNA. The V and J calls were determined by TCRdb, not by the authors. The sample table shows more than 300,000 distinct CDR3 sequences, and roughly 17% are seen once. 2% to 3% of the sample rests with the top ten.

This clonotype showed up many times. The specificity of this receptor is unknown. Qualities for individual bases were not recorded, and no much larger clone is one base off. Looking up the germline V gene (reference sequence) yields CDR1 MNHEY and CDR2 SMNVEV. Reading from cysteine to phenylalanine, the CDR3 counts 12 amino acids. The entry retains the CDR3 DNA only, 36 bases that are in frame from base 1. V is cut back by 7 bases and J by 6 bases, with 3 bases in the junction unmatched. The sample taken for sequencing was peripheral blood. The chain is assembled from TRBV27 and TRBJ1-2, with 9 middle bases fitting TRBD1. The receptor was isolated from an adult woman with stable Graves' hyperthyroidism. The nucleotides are TGTGCCAGCACGACAGGGGGAGATGGCTACACCTTC. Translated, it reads CASTTGGDGYTF.